This T cell receptor (beta chain) is drawn from a study of T cells in Graves' hyperthyroidism and ophthalmopathy. The V and J ends lost 1 base and 2 bases respectively, with 18 bases between them. This CDR3 has 18 amino acids. Germline assignment: CDR1 SEHNR and CDR2 FQNEAQ (reference sequence). As regards this clonotype: The antigen is undetermined.

Study-wide points: Blood samples included most of the expanded thyroid clonotypes exceeding 0.001.

The TCR beta CDR3 regions underwent amplification using RNA transcripts as the source. A first-round RT-PCR of the TCR CDR3 used the HTBI primer set. TCRdb analysed the multiplex PCR reads with MiXCR anew, one entry per CDR3 protein. The table has about 640,000 distinct CDR3 sequences, 45% seen once; the top ten hold about 7.7%. This chain links TRBV7-9 with TRBJ1-5, with TRBD1 as a possible D gene (5 bases). Sequencing was carried out using peripheral blood or thyroid tissue (not recorded which). The sequence was obtained from an adult man with Graves' disease, either hyperthyroidism or ophthalmopathy (not recorded which). CDR3 DNA sequence: TGTGCCAGCAGCTTAGGAGGTGCAGGGAGCGGCCGCAATCAGCCCCAGCATTTT. Its translation is CASSLGGAGSGRNQPQHF.